The source of this T cell receptor beta chain is a study of PD-1 blockade in classical Hodgkin lymphoma. No patient escaped relapse after autologous stem cell transplantation, and brentuximab vedotin exposure varied. This clone was found once. The junction had 3 bases not matched to a gene; V was cut back by 5 bases and J by 1 base. Germline assignment: CDR1 MNHEY and CDR2 SVGAGI. CDR3 size: 15 residues. The table came from immunoSEQ multiplex PCR; TCRdb's copy has only in-frame clones and leaves some out. Among approximately 11,000 clones listed, more than 75% were seen once. Specimen: peripheral blood mononuclear cells (PBMCs), collected at baseline. This rearrangement joins TRBV6-5 to TRBJ2-3, with 10 bases aligning to TRBD2. The sequence came from a human donor with classical Hodgkin lymphoma. The CDR3 here is CASSLLAGGTDTQYF. The CDR3 nucleotides read TGTGCCAGCAGTCTCCTAGCGGGGGGCACAGATACGCAGTATTTT.